These 26 T cell receptor beta chains share one sample of origin, sequenced in a study of blood T cell repertoires in COVID-19. The method was immunoSEQ multiplex PCR; TCRdb's version includes in-frame clones alone and lacks a portion of them. The table has 200,000 or so clones, approximately 81% seen once. Sequenced material: peripheral blood. The receptors were gathered from a woman aged 60 to 75 who had recovered from COVID-19.

This chain joins TRBV5-1 and TRBJ2-5; 9 nucleotides line up with TRBD1. Germline trimming cut 0 bases from V and 5 bases from J; bases unmatched to any gene: 11. Germline CDR1 and CDR2: SGHRS and YFSETQ. The CDR3 length is 17 residues. CDR3 residues: CASSLAPPGQGRETQYF. The DNA for the CDR3 is TGCGCCAGCAGCTTGGCTCCGCCCGGACAGGGGCGGGAGACCCAGTACTTC.

The chain combines TRBV18 with TRBJ1-1; no clear D gene. The CDR3 covers 13 residues. Trimming cost V 8 bases and J 6 bases, with 16 bases left between them. The germline gives CDR1 KGHSH, CDR2 LQKENI. This CDR3 reads CASATSFLSEAFF. CDR3 in DNA: TGTGCCAGCGCGACATCCTTCTTATCTGAAGCTTTCTTT.

Here the CDR3 DNA reads TGTGCCAGCAGCCCTGTACAGGGGGTTAACACTGAAGCTTTCTTT. It encodes CASSPVQGVNTEAFF. This sequence joins TRBV25-1 and TRBJ1-1; 8 nucleotides align to TRBD1. There are 15 residues in the CDR3. Germline loops: CDR1 MGHDK, CDR2 SYGVNS. Unmatched junction bases numbered 8, after V lost 6 bases and J lost 2 bases. Full variable domain (outside the CDR3, taken from reference TRBV25-1 and TRBJ1-1): EADIYQTPRYLVIGTGKKITLECSQTMGHDKMYWYQQDPGMELHLIHYSYGVNSTEKGDLSSESTVSRIRTEHFPLTLESARPSHTSQYLCASSPVQGVNTEAFFGQGTRLTVV.

The rearrangement joins TRBV5-1 to TRBJ2-7; 12 bases match TRBD2. The CDR3 contains 17 residues. After removal of 0 bases from V and 2 bases from J, the junction contained 6 bases not matched to a gene. Per germline, CDR1 SGHRS and CDR2 YFSETQ. The CDR3 sequence: CASSLASGGAIAYEQYF. DNA for the CDR3: TGCGCCAGCAGCTTGGCTAGCGGGGGGGCCATAGCCTACGAGCAGTACTTC.

The chain joins TRBV15 to TRBJ1-2, with 9 bases identical to TRBD1. CDR1 and CDR2 from the germline V gene are LNHNV and YYDKDF (reference sequence). There are 13 residues in the CDR3. The junction had 4 bases not matched to a gene; V was cut back by 5 bases and J by 6 bases. The CDR3 DNA follows: TGTGCCACCAGCGTCCGACAGGGGGATGGCTACACCTTC. Translation gives CATSVRQGDGYTF.

As regards this clone: Other DNA sequences in this sample translate to the same CDR3. The chain has TRBV4-3 and TRBJ1-5; 11 nucleotides agree with TRBD1. The length of the CDR3 is 16 residues. J gave up 5 bases and V 0 bases, and 3 bases lay outside the gene matches. Germline CDR1 LGHNA, CDR2 YSLEER. The DNA for the CDR3 is TGCGCCAGCAGCCAAGATCTGGGACAGGGGGATCAGCCCCAGCATTTT. Translating it yields CASSQDLGQGDQPQHF.

The chain employs TRBV27 and TRBJ1-5, with D unresolved. The CDR3 covers 14 residues. From germline, CDR1 is MNHEY and CDR2 SMNVEV (reference sequence). Trimming took off 8 bases at V and 1 base at J, with 12 bases between the two ends. CDR3 bases: TGTGCCAGCTCCATGGTACAGAGCAATCAGCCCCAGCATTTT. Translating it yields CASSMVQSNQPQHF.

The chain joins TRBV9 to TRBJ1-2; no definite D call. The CDR3 consists of 14 residues. Germline lookup yields CDR1 SGDLS and CDR2 YYNGEE. The V and J ends lost 3 bases and 5 bases respectively, with 14 bases between them. This CDR3 is CASSATWPGYGYTF. The CDR3 nucleotides are TGTGCCAGCAGCGCCACCTGGCCGGGGTATGGCTACACCTTC.

The CDR3 nucleotides read TGTGCCAGTAGTATCCCCGGAGGTTACATGAACACTGAAGCTTTCTTT. The encoded protein is CASSIPGGYMNTEAFF. V usage is TRBV19 and J usage is TRBJ1-1; D is undetermined. Germline CDR1 reads LNHDA; CDR2 reads SQIVND (reference sequence). Trimming cost V 3 bases and J 0 bases, with 14 bases left between them. The CDR3 consists of 16 residues. The variable domain in full, with the rest retrieved from reference TRBV19 and TRBJ1-1, is DGGITQSPKYLFRKEGQNVTLSCEQNLNHDAMYWYRQDPGQGLRLIYYSQIVNDFQKGDIAEGYSVSREKKESFPLTVTSAQKNPTAFYLCASSIPGGYMNTEAFFGQGTRLTVV.

The chain joins TRBV7-2 to TRBJ2-5; TRBD1 matches at 9 bases. The CDR3 is made up of 14 amino acids. CDR1 is SGHTA, CDR2 FQGNSA, per germline. Trimming took 5 bases from V and 6 from J; bases not matched to a gene: 7. This CDR3 reads CASSRTGDRQTQYF. The CDR3 DNA reads as TGTGCCAGCAGCCGGACAGGGGATAGGCAGACCCAGTACTTC.

V usage is TRBV29-1 and J usage is TRBJ2-1; a possible D gene is TRBD1 (5 bases). Germline V gene lookup returns CDR1 SQVTM and CDR2 ANQGSEA. Deletions cut 4 bases from V and 0 bases from J, with 19 bases between. The CDR3 spans 17 residues. The DNA of the CDR3 is TGCAGCGTTGGCGGTACCTTACAGGCGAGCTCCTACAATGAGCAGTTCTTC. Its protein product is CSVGGTLQASSYNEQFF.

The gene calls are TRBV24-1 and TRBJ1-5; D unclear. Germline CDR1 and CDR2: KGHDR and SFDVKD. The length of the CDR3 is 17 residues. Trimming stripped 0 bases from V and 5 bases from J, with 16 bases between. CDR3 DNA sequence: TGTGCCACCAGTGATTTGGGTAGGACGGAGGACGATCAGCCCCAGCATTTT. Amino acids: CATSDLGRTEDDQPQHF.

This clone appeared a single time. The chain joins TRBV7-6 to TRBJ1-1; TRBD1 matches at 7 bases. The CDR3 has 15 amino acids. Trimming cost V 5 bases and J 5 bases; bases outside gene matches: 11. Germline V gene sequence: CDR1 SGHVS, CDR2 FNYEAQ. DNA of the CDR3: TGTGCCAGCAGCATCCCGAGACAGGGAGAGACTGAAGCTTTCTTT. It is translated as CASSIPRQGETEAFF.

This chain links TRBV19 with TRBJ1-3; D possibly corresponds to TRBD1 (5 bases). This CDR3 has 13 amino acids. V lost 6 bases, J lost 2 bases, and 8 bases lay in between. Germline CDR1 and CDR2: LNHDA and SQIVND (reference sequence). The CDR3 is CASSWGAGNTIYF. The CDR3 coding sequence is TGTGCCAGTAGCTGGGGGGCTGGAAACACCATATATTTT.

The chain has TRBV18 and TRBJ1-1, with a weak D call TRBD1 (5 bases). With 1 base removed from V and 5 bases from J, the gap between germline ends came to 8 bases. The germline V gene encodes CDR1 KGHSH and CDR2 LQKENI. The CDR3 has 13 amino acids. CDR3 loop: CASSPLEGTEAFF. The CDR3 nucleotides read TGTGCCAGCTCACCACTGGAGGGGACTGAAGCTTTCTTT.

This clone came up once. The J gene is TRBJ2-3, the V gene TRBV6-5; a weak D match, TRBD1 (5 bases). The CDR3 contains 15 residues. Between the trimmed V and J ends, which lost 7 bases and 0 bases, there was a span of 14 bases. CDR1 MNHEY and CDR2 SVGAGI come from the germline V gene. The CDR3 spells CASTLDGASTDTQYF. DNA for the CDR3: TGTGCCAGCACCCTAGATGGGGCTAGCACAGATACGCAGTATTTT.

The V gene is TRBV19, the J gene TRBJ2-7; 9 nucleotides match TRBD1. Germline lookup yields CDR1 LNHDA and CDR2 SQIVND (reference sequence). The CDR3 has 14 amino acids. Trimming at V came to 5 bases and at J to 4 bases, leaving 6 bases not matched to a gene. The CDR3 protein is CASSVGTGLYEQYF. CDR3 nucleotides: TGTGCCAGTAGTGTCGGGACAGGGTTATACGAGCAGTACTTC.

The rearrangement uses TRBV6-5 and TRBJ1-6, with D tentatively TRBD1 (5 bases). From germline, CDR1 is MNHEY and CDR2 SVGAGI. The CDR3 is 14 residues long. Trimming took off 5 bases at V and 4 bases at J, with 9 bases between the two ends. Here the CDR3 reads CASSQGGYNSPLHF. The CDR3 DNA follows: TGTGCCAGCAGTCAGGGAGGGTATAATTCACCCCTCCACTTT.

The J gene is TRBJ1-1, the V gene TRBV3-1 (or the pseudogene TRBV3-2); D ambiguous. The CDR3 is 13 residues long. V was pared by 1 base and J by 0 bases, with 3 bases between. CDR1 and CDR2 from the germline V gene are LGHDT and YNNKEL (reference sequence). The CDR3 sequence: CASSQGVNTEAFF. The CDR3 bases are TGTGCCAGCAGCCAAGGCGTGAACACTGAAGCTTTCTTT.

This chain uses TRBV10-1 with TRBJ2-7; 8 bases map to TRBD1. J lost 3 bases, V lost 7 bases, and 11 bases had no gene match. Germline V gene sequence: CDR1 WNHNN, CDR2 SYGVQD (reference sequence). The CDR3 covers 15 residues. The CDR3 region is CASTGDRGGLYEQYF. The CDR3 DNA is TGCGCCAGCACCGGAGACAGGGGTGGTCTCTACGAGCAGTACTTC.

CDR3 DNA: TGTGCCAGCAGTGAAGAGGTGGGAGGGAAACTGTTTTTT. It encodes CASSEEVGGKLFF. V and J are TRBV6-1 and TRBJ1-4; no definite D call. The CDR3 runs 13 residues. Per germline, CDR1 MNHNS and CDR2 SASEGT. Between the trimmed V and J ends, which lost 1 base and 11 bases, there was a span of 11 bases.

A few counts support this clone. V gene TRBV30 combines with J gene TRBJ2-2, with D tentatively TRBD2 (5 bases). This CDR3 contains 15 residues. Trimming stripped 3 bases from V and 0 bases from J, with 11 bases between. Germline CDR1 and CDR2: GTSNPN and SVGIG (reference sequence). This CDR3 is CAWRSAAANTGELFF. The CDR3 nucleotides read TGTGCCTGGAGATCAGCGGCTGCGAACACCGGGGAGCTGTTTTTT.

The rearrangement links TRBV7-2 to TRBJ2-1, with 10 nucleotides matching TRBD2. V lost 3 bases to trimming and J lost 8 bases; unmatched junction nucleotides: 7. The CDR3 loop spans 15 amino acids. Germline V gene data show CDR1 as SGHTA and CDR2 as FQGNSA. CDR3 in DNA: TGTGCCAGCAGCTTTGTAGCGGGGGGTAAGCATGAGCAGTTCTTC. Protein sequence: CASSFVAGGKHEQFF.

This clone was found a few times. The V gene is TRBV6-5, the J gene TRBJ2-4; D may be TRBD1 (5 bases). Trimming removed 2 bases at V and 3 bases at J, with 5 bases between. In germline, CDR1 is MNHEY, CDR2 SVGAGI. The CDR3 runs to 13 residues. The CDR3 protein is CASSYDSKNIQYF. The CDR3 region has the DNA TGTGCCAGCAGTTACGACAGCAAAAACATTCAGTACTTC.

The CDR3: CATSTGYNEQFF. CDR3 DNA sequence: TGTGCCACCAGTACAGGGTACAATGAGCAGTTCTTC. This chain connects TRBV24-1 to TRBJ2-1; a possible D gene is TRBD1 (6 bases). CDR3 length: 12 residues. V lost 6 bases, J lost 4 bases, and 6 bases lay in between. CDR1 KGHDR and CDR2 SFDVKD come from the germline V gene.

J is TRBJ1-3 and V is TRBV30; no clear D. Trimming removed 6 bases at V and 9 bases at J, with 15 bases between. CDR3 length: 12 amino acids. Germline CDR1 is GTSNPN and CDR2 is SVGIG (reference sequence). The chain's CDR3 is CACPTTGSTIYF. The CDR3 DNA is TGTGCCTGCCCTACAACCGGGAGCACCATATATTTT.